The TCR beta chain under discussion was sequenced for a study of T cell responses to AZD1222 COVID-19 vaccine. At the level of the study: Pooling of second doses given at about 4 or about 12 weeks was done. General study points: Reportedly, nearly half the spike-specific TCRs target unmutated variant regions. A mostly white British donor set with more females was recruited, and clonal diversity was possibly underestimated. Repertoires were collected only later (after the peak T cell response had occurred).

The germline gives CDR1 SGHNT, CDR2 YYREEE (reference sequence). After removal of 4 bases from V and 3 bases from J, the junction contained 8 bases not matched to a gene. This CDR3 region has 16 residues. This table comes from immunoSEQ multiplex PCR, and its TCRdb copy is limited to in-frame clones, with some not included. This repertoire shows under 150,000 clones, 93% found once; its top ten account for around 5.4%. This clone was recorded once. The antigen remains unidentified. The source is an adult in good health. The material was peripheral blood, obtained on day 0 of AZD1222 vaccination. V and J are TRBV5-4 and TRBJ1-1; 11 nucleotides line up with TRBD1. The CDR3 reads CASSRGQGAGHTEAFF. The CDR3 nucleotides read TGTGCCAGCAGCCGAGGACAGGGGGCTGGGCACACTGAAGCTTTCTTT.